This T cell receptor beta chain was recovered during a study of CD4+ T cells in melanoma. Method: immunoSEQ multiplex PCR; TCRdb's copy keeps in-frame clones and lacks some. This sample yields about 140,000 clones, of which 92% are seen a single time; about 1.6% belongs to the top ten. With respect to this clone: No antigen is known for it.

The study, taken as a whole, reports: In melanoma, neoantigen-specific CD4+ T cells reportedly differed in differentiation state. CD8+ T cell, macrophage and B cell function reportedly correlated with neoantigen-specific CD4+ T cells.

This sequence originates from a human donor with melanoma.

The DNA for the CDR3 is TGCGCCAGCAGCTTGACAGACAGGGAAAAAACTGAAGCTTTCTTT. This translates into CASSLTDREKTEAFF. The chain is built from TRBV5-1 and TRBJ1-1; TRBD1 agrees at 7 bases. Germline CDR1 SGHRS, CDR2 YFSETQ. J was trimmed by 5 bases and V by 1 base; bases with no gene match: 8. The CDR3 covers 15 residues.